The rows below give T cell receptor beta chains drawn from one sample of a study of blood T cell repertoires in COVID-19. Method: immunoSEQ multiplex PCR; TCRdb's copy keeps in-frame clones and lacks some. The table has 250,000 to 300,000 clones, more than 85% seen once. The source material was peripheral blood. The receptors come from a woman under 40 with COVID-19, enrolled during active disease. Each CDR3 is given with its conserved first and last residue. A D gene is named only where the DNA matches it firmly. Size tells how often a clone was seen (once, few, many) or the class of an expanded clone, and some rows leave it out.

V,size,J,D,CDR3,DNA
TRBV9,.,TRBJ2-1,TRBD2,CASSVGAGAGNEQFF,TGTGCCAGCAGCGTAGGAGCGGGGGCAGGGAATGAGCAGTTCTTC
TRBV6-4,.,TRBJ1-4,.,CASSATGRGDEKLFF,TGTGCCAGCAGTGCCACAGGGAGAGGGGATGAAAAACTGTTTTTT
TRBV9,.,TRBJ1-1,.,CASSVGQRDTEAFF,TGTGCCAGCAGCGTAGGACAGCGGGACACTGAAGCTTTCTTT
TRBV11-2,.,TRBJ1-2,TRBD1,CASSDRQGDYGYTF,TGTGCCAGCAGCGACCGACAGGGCGACTATGGCTACACCTTC
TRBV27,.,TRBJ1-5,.,CASSFQGGNQPQHF,TGTGCCAGCAGTTTCCAAGGGGGCAATCAGCCCCAGCATTTT
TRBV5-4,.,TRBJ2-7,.,CASSLEVAAIYEQYF,TGTGCCAGCAGCTTGGAGGTAGCGGCAATTTACGAGCAGTACTTC
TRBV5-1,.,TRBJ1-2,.,CASSWGLGPHRENYGYTF,TGCGCCAGCAGCTGGGGTTTGGGGCCACACAGGGAAAACTATGGCTACACCTTC
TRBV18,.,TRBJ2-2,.,CASSPGQNTGELFF,TGTGCCAGCTCACCGGGACAGAACACCGGGGAGCTGTTTTTT
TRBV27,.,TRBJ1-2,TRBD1,CASSPQGQGTNGYTF,TGTGCCAGCAGTCCCCAGGGACAGGGGACGAATGGCTACACCTTC
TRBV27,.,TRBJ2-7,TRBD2,CASSPPLAGGPREQYF,TGTGCCAGCAGTCCACCGCTGGCGGGAGGGCCGCGGGAGCAGTACTTC
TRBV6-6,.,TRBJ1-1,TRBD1,CASRRTGAGTEAFF,TGTGCCAGCAGGCGGACAGGGGCGGGCACTGAAGCTTTCTTT
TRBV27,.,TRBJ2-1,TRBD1,CASSWTGPGHEQFF,TGTGCCAGCAGCTGGACAGGGCCAGGTCATGAGCAGTTCTTC
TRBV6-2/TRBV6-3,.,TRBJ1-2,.,CASSPDNAGGYGYTF,TGTGCCAGCAGTCCAGATAATGCCGGGGGCTATGGCTACACCTTC
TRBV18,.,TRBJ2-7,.,CASSPLPRGEQYF,TGTGCCAGCTCACCACTCCCCAGGGGCGAGCAGTACTTC
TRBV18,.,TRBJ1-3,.,CASSPSLSGSGNTIYF,TGTGCCAGCTCACCAAGTCTGTCCGGGTCCGGAAACACCATATATTTT
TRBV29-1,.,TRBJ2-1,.,CSVESFGYNEQFF,TGCAGCGTTGAGAGTTTCGGTTACAATGAGCAGTTCTTC
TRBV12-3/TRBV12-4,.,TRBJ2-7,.,CASSPGRYEQYF,TGTGCCAGCAGTCCTGGGAGATACGAGCAGTACTTC
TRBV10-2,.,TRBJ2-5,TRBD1,CASSGTGYGETQYF,TGCGCCAGCAGTGGGACAGGGTATGGAGAGACCCAGTACTTC
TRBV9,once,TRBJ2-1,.,CASSTSSFPANEQFF,TGTGCCAGCAGCACTTCTAGCTTTCCCGCCAATGAGCAGTTCTTC
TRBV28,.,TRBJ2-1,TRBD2,CASSSTGTSFNEQFF,TGTGCCAGCAGTTCCACCGGGACTAGCTTCAATGAGCAGTTCTTC
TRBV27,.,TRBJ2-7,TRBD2,CASSASGIGYEQYF,TGTGCCAGCAGTGCTAGCGGGATCGGCTACGAGCAGTACTTC
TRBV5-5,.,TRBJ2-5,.,CASTDSRGPETQYF,TGTGCCAGCACCGACTCCCGAGGGCCAGAGACCCAGTACTTC
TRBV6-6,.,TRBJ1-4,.,CASSSDSNEKLFF,TGTGCCAGCAGTTCCGACAGTAATGAAAAACTGTTTTTT
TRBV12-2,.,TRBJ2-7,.,CASRLRGGYF,TGTGCAAGTCGCTTGCGGGGGGGATACTTC
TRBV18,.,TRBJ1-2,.,CASSPQGNNYGYTF,TGTGCCAGCTCACCCCAGGGGAATAACTATGGCTACACCTTC
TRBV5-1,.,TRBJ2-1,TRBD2,CASSSAGGSYNEQFF,TGCGCCAGCAGCTCCGCGGGAGGGTCCTACAATGAGCAGTTCTTC
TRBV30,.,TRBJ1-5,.,CAWTPRGRGDQPQHF,TGTGCCTGGACCCCCCGGGGGAGGGGGGATCAGCCCCAGCATTTT
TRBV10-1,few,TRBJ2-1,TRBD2,CASSDLAGMGNEQFF,TGCGCCAGCAGTGATCTAGCGGGAATGGGGAATGAGCAGTTCTTC
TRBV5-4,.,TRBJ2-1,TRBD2,CASSLASGSNEQFF,TGTGCCAGCAGCTTGGCTAGCGGGAGCAATGAGCAGTTCTTC
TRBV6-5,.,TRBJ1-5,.,CASSYVQASNQPQHF,TGTGCCAGCAGTTACGTTCAGGCGAGCAATCAGCCCCAGCATTTT
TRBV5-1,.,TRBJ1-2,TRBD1,CASSRTGESYGYTF,TGCGCCAGCAGTCGGACAGGGGAGAGTTATGGCTACACCTTC
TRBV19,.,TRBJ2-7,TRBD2,CASRLAGTYEQYF,TGTGCCAGCAGACTAGCGGGAACCTACGAGCAGTACTTC
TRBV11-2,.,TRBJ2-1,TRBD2,CASSLIRTGGRVRNEQFF,TGTGCCAGCAGCTTAATTCGTACTGGCGGGAGGGTGAGGAATGAGCAGTTCTTC
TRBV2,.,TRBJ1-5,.,CASSGEFTLPQHF,TGTGCCAGCAGTGGAGAATTTACGTTGCCCCAGCATTTT
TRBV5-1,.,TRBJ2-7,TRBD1,CASSVDRQPYEQYF,TGCGCCAGCAGCGTGGACAGGCAACCCTACGAGCAGTACTTC
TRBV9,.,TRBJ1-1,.,CASSVVGRTTEAFF,TGTGCCAGCAGCGTAGTGGGGAGGACCACTGAAGCTTTCTTT
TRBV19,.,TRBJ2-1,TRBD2,CASKSSGRYNEQFF,TGTGCCAGTAAGAGTAGCGGGAGATATAATGAGCAGTTCTTC
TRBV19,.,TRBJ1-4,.,CASTEGDATNEKLFF,TGTGCCAGTACCGAGGGAGATGCAACTAATGAAAAACTGTTTTTT
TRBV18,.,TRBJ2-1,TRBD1,CASSPPWGQGRYNEQFF,TGTGCCAGCTCACCCCCCTGGGGACAGGGGAGGTACAATGAGCAGTTCTTC
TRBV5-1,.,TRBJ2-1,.,CASSLSGDRSYNEQFF,TGCGCCAGCAGCTTATCAGGGGATCGCTCCTACAATGAGCAGTTCTTC
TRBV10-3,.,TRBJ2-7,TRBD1,CAISDFGTANEQYF,TGTGCCATCAGTGATTTCGGGACAGCTAACGAGCAGTACTTC
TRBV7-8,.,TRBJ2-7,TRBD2,CASSLVGGRSSYEQYF,TGTGCCAGCAGCTTAGTCGGCGGGAGGAGCTCCTACGAGCAGTACTTC
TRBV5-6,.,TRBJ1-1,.,CASSPLLPGSNTEAFF,TGTGCCAGCAGCCCCCTTTTGCCAGGGTCGAACACTGAAGCTTTCTTT
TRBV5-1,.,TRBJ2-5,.,CASKRQMGFEETQYF,TGCGCCAGCAAGAGGCAGATGGGTTTCGAAGAGACCCAGTACTTC
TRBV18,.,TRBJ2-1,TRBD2,CASSPRGTSANEQFF,TGTGCCAGCTCACCACGCGGGACTAGCGCCAATGAGCAGTTCTTC
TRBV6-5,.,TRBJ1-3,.,CASRQPSGNTIYF,TGTGCCAGCAGACAGCCATCTGGAAACACCATATATTTT
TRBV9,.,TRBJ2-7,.,CASSPAGAYEQYF,TGTGCCAGCAGCCCCGCAGGGGCCTACGAGCAGTACTTC
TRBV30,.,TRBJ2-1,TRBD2,CAWSVASGRRYLNEQFF,TGTGCCTGGAGTGTGGCTAGCGGGAGGCGCTACCTCAATGAGCAGTTCTTC